This is a list of T cell receptor beta chains from one sample in a study of CD8+CD57+ T cells in acquired aplastic anemia. One entry per CDR3 protein, called by TCRdb with MiXCR from the reads. Of approximately 250,000 distinct CDR3 sequences in the sample, around 82% were seen once. The sequenced sample was sorted CD4+, CD8+, or CD8+CD57+ T cells (not recorded which) from PBMCs. The receptors shown here come from a human donor with aplastic anemia. The CDR3 runs from the conserved cysteine through the conserved F or W. Each record gives: V gene, J gene, clone size, D gene, CDR3 DNA, CDR3 protein. The D gene is left open where the match is weak. For some rows the clone size is stated as once, few or many, or as a class when expanded; others skip it.

>TRBV11-1|TRBJ2-2|-|-
TGTGCCAGCAGCTTATTAGTGGGAAACACCGGGGAGCTGTTTTTT
CASSLLVGNTGELFF
>TRBV5-6|TRBJ2-4|-|-
TGTGCCAGCAGCTTGGCGGAAGACAGAGGGTACTTC
CASSLAEDRGYF
>TRBV15|TRBJ2-7|-|-
TGTGCCACCAGCATGGGCTCCAGCCAAGAAACCCAGCACTTC
CATSMGSSQETQHF
>TRBV2|TRBJ1-2|-|-
TGTGCCAGCACGGGGAGCAGTGGGGGCGTTTCAGGCTACACCTTC
CASTGSSGGVSGYTF
>TRBV7-2|TRBJ2-1|-|-
TGTGCCAGCAGCCTGCAACCCTTCCGCGAGCAGTACTTCCAGTTCTTC
CASSLQPFREQYFQFF
>TRBV5-8|TRBJ2-4|-|-
TGTGCCAGCGGCAGAGCTGGGAAAATTCAGTACTTC
CASGRAGKIQYF
>TRBV20-1|TRBJ1-2|-|TRBD1
TGCAGTGCTAGACGGACAGGGGATACCTATGGCTACACCTTC
CSARRTGDTYGYTF
>TRBV10-3|TRBJ1-2|-|-
TGTGCCATCAGTGATGTGCGGGGGGGGGGCTATGGCTACACCTTC
CAISDVRGGGYGYTF
>TRBV7-2|TRBJ2-1|-|TRBD1
TGTGCCAGCAGCATAGATGGACAGGGGCCTACAGATAAGTTCTTC
CASSIDGQGPTDKFF
>TRBV13|TRBJ2-7|-|TRBD2
TGTGCCAGCAGCGCCGGGACTAGCCCCGACGAGCAGTACTTC
CASSAGTSPDEQYF
>TRBV7-9|TRBJ1-1|-|-
TGTGCCAGCAGCTTTTCAAGAAGCGGGGGAGGCGATGAGTTCTTT
CASSFSRSGGGDEFF
>TRBV15|TRBJ1-1|-|-
TGTGCCACCAGCAGAGATAGAAAAGGGAGCACTGAACCTTTCTTC
CATSRDRKGSTEPFF
>TRBV7-3|TRBJ2-7|few|-
TGTGCCAGCAGTTACGTGCAGGGTCCCTATGAGCAGTACTTC
CASSYVQGPYEQYF
>TRBV5-1|TRBJ1-2|-|TRBD1
TGTGCCAGCAGACAGGGGTACTATGGCTACACCTTC
CASRQGYYGYTF
>TRBV7-9|TRBJ1-1|-|-
TGCGCCAGCAGCCAAGATCTGGCAGGGGTCACTGAAGCTTTCTTT
CASSQDLAGVTEAFF